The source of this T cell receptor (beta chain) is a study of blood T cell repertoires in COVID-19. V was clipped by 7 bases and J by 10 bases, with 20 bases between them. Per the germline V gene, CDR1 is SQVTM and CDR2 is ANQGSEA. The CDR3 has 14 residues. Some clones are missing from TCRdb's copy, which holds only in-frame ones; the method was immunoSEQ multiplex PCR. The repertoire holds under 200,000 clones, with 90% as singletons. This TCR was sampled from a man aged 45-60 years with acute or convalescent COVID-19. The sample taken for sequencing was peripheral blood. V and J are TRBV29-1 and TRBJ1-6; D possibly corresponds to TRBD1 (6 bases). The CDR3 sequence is CSAKVGRGSSPLHF. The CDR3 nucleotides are TGCAGCGCCAAGGTCGGCAGGGGAAGCTCACCCCTCCACTTT. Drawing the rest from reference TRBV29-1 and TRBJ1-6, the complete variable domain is SAVISQKPSRDICQRGTSLTIQCQVDSQVTMMFWYRQQPGQSLTLIATANQGSEATYESGFVIDKFPISRPNLTFSTLTVSNMSPEDSSIYLCSAKVGRGSSPLHFGNGTRLTVT.